Listed below are T cell receptor beta chains from one sample, sequenced in a study of T-cell memory formation after mild COVID-19. Using its own MiXCR run on the 5' RACE reads, TCRdb lists one record per CDR3 protein. The sample has 450,000 to 700,000 distinct CDR3 sequences, 15% to 20% seen once; the top ten hold 12%. Sequencing input: PBMCs or a T cell subset sorted from them (not recorded which). The source of these receptors is an adult woman who had mild COVID-19 (a few samples of this study predate the infection). Cell type and time point are not known. CDR3s include the opening cysteine and the closing phenylalanine or tryptophan. A D gene is named only where the DNA matches it firmly. Not all rows give a size; the values are once, few, many and, for expanded clones, a class.

few	.	TRBJ2-2	TRBV24-1	TGTGCCACCAGTGAGTGGGTCCCCTATCGGCCCGGACGGCCGAACACCGGGGAGCTGTTTTTT	CATSEWVPYRPGRPNTGELFF
.	TRBD1	TRBJ1-1	TRBV19	TGTGCCAGTAGGTGGACAGGGTATACTGAAGCTTTCTTT	CASRWTGYTEAFF
.	.	TRBJ2-7	TRBV5-8	TGTGCCAGCAGCTTGGGTTGGGCTAGCTCCTACGAGCAGTACTTC	CASSLGWASSYEQYF
few	.	TRBJ2-5	TRBV12-3/TRBV12-4	TGTGCCAGCAGCGCGGACAGCCAAGAGACCCAGTACTTC	CASSADSQETQYF
many	.	TRBJ2-2	TRBV6-4	TGTGCCAGCAGTGATCAGTCCCTAGGCGGGGAGCTGTTTTTT	CASSDQSLGGELFF
few	.	TRBJ1-1	TRBV6-6	TGTGCCAGCAGCCCGACTCGGCAGGACACTGAAGCTTTCTTT	CASSPTRQDTEAFF
few	TRBD2	TRBJ2-5	TRBV4-1	TGCGCCAGCAGCCAGACTAGCGGGGGGGTACAAGAGACCCAGTACTTC	CASSQTSGGVQETQYF
.	TRBD2	TRBJ2-2	TRBV6-5	TGTGCCAGCAGTTACTCGAGACTAGCGGGAGGCACCGGGGAGCTGTTTTTT	CASSYSRLAGGTGELFF
few	.	TRBJ2-5	TRBV29-1	TGCAGCGTTGAAGCACAACCCCAAGAGACCCAGTACTTC	CSVEAQPQETQYF
.	.	TRBJ1-5	TRBV19	TGTGCCAGTAGTATATGGAGCGAGCAGCCCCAGCATTTT	CASSIWSEQPQHF
few	TRBD2	TRBJ2-5	TRBV7-2	TGTGCCAGCAGCCTGGTAGCGGGAGGGGTCGAGACCCAGTACTTC	CASSLVAGGVETQYF
.	TRBD1	TRBJ2-5	TRBV5-5	TGTGCCAGCAGCCACCCGACAGGGCGGGAGACCCAGTACTTC	CASSHPTGRETQYF
few	TRBD1	TRBJ2-7	TRBV7-6	TGTGCCAGCAGCTTAGCGGGGGGTGGGACAGGGAATGGCGAGCAGTACTTC	CASSLAGGGTGNGEQYF
few	TRBD2	TRBJ2-3	TRBV4-1	TGCGCCAGCAGCCAAGGGGGACTAGCGGGGATCACAGATACGCAGTATTTT	CASSQGGLAGITDTQYF
.	TRBD2	TRBJ2-2	TRBV27	TGTGCCAGCAGTCGGGCCGGGGGAGGCGGGGGGCCCCCTGCGAACACCGGGGAGCTGTTTTTT	CASSRAGGGGGPPANTGELFF
.	.	TRBJ2-6	TRBV7-9	TGTGCCAGCAGCTTAGCGGTCTCTGGGGCCAACGTCCTGACTTTC	CASSLAVSGANVLTF
.	.	TRBJ2-2	TRBV19	TGTGCCAGTAGTATCGGAGACTTTACCGGGGAGCTGTTTTTT	CASSIGDFTGELFF
.	.	TRBJ2-6	TRBV27	TGTGCCAGCAGTTTAAGGCTAGTAGGGGCCAACGTCCTGACTTTC	CASSLRLVGANVLTF
.	TRBD1	TRBJ1-2	TRBV30	TGTGCCTGGAGTCGGGACAGCCAGAACTATGGCTACACCTTC	CAWSRDSQNYGYTF
.	.	TRBJ2-2	TRBV6-4	TGTGCCAGCAGTGACTTTGTGACTGCGAACACCGGGGAGCTGTTTTTT	CASSDFVTANTGELFF
few	.	TRBJ2-3	TRBV25-1	TGTGCCAGCAGTTCTCACGGATACGGGGGGCTCACAGATACGCAGTATTTT	CASSSHGYGGLTDTQYF
many	.	TRBJ1-4	TRBV6-5	TGTGCCAGCAGCTCGGTGGCAACTAATGAAAAACTGTTTTTT	CASSSVATNEKLFF
.	.	TRBJ2-1	TRBV24-1	TGTGCCACCTCTCCCGGGAGCTTAAGTGATGAGCAGTTCTTC	CATSPGSLSDEQFF
few	.	TRBJ2-1	TRBV13	TGTGCCAGCAGCCACCAGCGGTTAAAGCGCTACAATGAGCAGTTCTTC	CASSHQRLKRYNEQFF
.	.	TRBJ1-1	TRBV6-5	TGTGCCAGCAGTTCCACGGGACGGGCGAACACTGAAGCTTTCTTT	CASSSTGRANTEAFF
many	TRBD2	TRBJ2-1	TRBV7-2	TGTGCCAGCAGCCGTCGGGGGGGTGAGCAGTTCTTC	CASSRRGGEQFF
.	.	TRBJ2-7	TRBV6-1	TGTGCCAGCAGGGAGATCTACGAGCAGTACTTC	CASREIYEQYF
few	TRBD1	TRBJ1-4	TRBV30	TGTGCCTGGAGTACTGGGGACAGGGATAATGAAAAACTGTTTTTT	CAWSTGDRDNEKLFF
.	TRBD2	TRBJ2-1	TRBV11-2	TGTGCCAGCAGCCTAACTAGCGGGAGAAGACAGTTCTTC	CASSLTSGRRQFF
.	.	TRBJ2-2	TRBV4-1	TGCGCCAGCAGCATGTCCACCGGGGAGCTGTTTTTT	CASSMSTGELFF
.	TRBD2	TRBJ2-1	TRBV5-1	TGCGCCAGCAGCTTGACCGTAGCGGGGGTTAATGAGCAGTTCTTC	CASSLTVAGVNEQFF
.	.	TRBJ1-2	TRBV19	TGTGCCAGTAGTATCGCGTGGGGCTACACCTTC	CASSIAWGYTF
.	.	TRBJ2-4	TRBV13	TGTGCCAGCAGCGAAGAGGGCGCGGTAGCCAAAAACATTCAGTACTTC	CASSEEGAVAKNIQYF
few	TRBD2	TRBJ2-3	TRBV5-1	TGCGCCAGCAGAGATGTAGCGGGAGGGAGCACAGATACGCAGTATTTT	CASRDVAGGSTDTQYF
few	.	TRBJ1-1	TRBV6-5	TGTGCCAGCAGTTGGGACCCCGACACTGAAGCTTTCTTT	CASSWDPDTEAFF
many	.	TRBJ1-3	TRBV20-1	TGCAGTGCTAGAGATCTGACCTCTGGAAACACCATATATTTT	CSARDLTSGNTIYF
.	TRBD1	TRBJ2-5	TRBV12-3/TRBV12-4	TGTGCCAGCAGTCCACCCGGGACAGGGGCGGGGGGAGAGACCCAGTACTTC	CASSPPGTGAGGETQYF
.	TRBD1	TRBJ1-1	TRBV4-1	TGCGCCAGCAGCCACCCCGGTACAGGGGGCGCGGCTGAAGCTTTCTTT	CASSHPGTGGAAEAFF
few	TRBD2	TRBJ2-7	TRBV12-3/TRBV12-4	TGTGCCAGCAGTCCACTAGCGGGATCCCTCAACTCCTACGAGCAGTACTTC	CASSPLAGSLNSYEQYF
few	TRBD2	TRBJ2-7	TRBV20-1	TGCAGTGCTACCAGGAGCGGGAGATTTTCCTACGAGCAGTACTTC	CSATRSGRFSYEQYF
.	.	TRBJ2-2	TRBV5-6	TGTGCCAGCAGCTTGGCGGGGGTCCTTTATAACACCGGGGAGCTGTTTTTT	CASSLAGVLYNTGELFF
few	TRBD2	TRBJ2-4	TRBV11-2	TGTGCCAGCAGCTTACGCGGGGGGGACATCGCGGACTTC	CASSLRGGDIADF
many	.	TRBJ2-1	TRBV7-2	TGTGCCAGCAGCTTCCCCTCTGGTGAGCAGTTCTTC	CASSFPSGEQFF
large	TRBD2	TRBJ2-1	TRBV11-2	TGTGCCAGCAGCCCACTATTATTGGGGACTAGTCGGCCCTACAATGAGCAGTTCTTC	CASSPLLLGTSRPYNEQFF
few	TRBD2	TRBJ2-7	TRBV5-1	TGCGCCAGCAGCTTGGCCGATGGACTAGCGGTAACCTACGAGCAGTACTTC	CASSLADGLAVTYEQYF
few	.	TRBJ2-5	TRBV20-1	TGCAGTGCTATACCGGGGAACCAAGAGACCCAGTACTTC	CSAIPGNQETQYF
.	.	TRBJ1-1	TRBV7-2	TGTGCCAGCAGCTTAGCTTGGAGGATGGCTGAAGCTTTCTTT	CASSLAWRMAEAFF
many	.	TRBJ2-1	TRBV4-1	TGCGCCAGCAGCCCCTTGACAGGTGCCTACAATGAGCAGTTCTTC	CASSPLTGAYNEQFF
few	.	TRBJ2-3	TRBV25-1	TGTGCCAGCAGTTCTCCCCGGAGGGATACGCAGTATTTT	CASSSPRRDTQYF
few	.	TRBJ2-7	TRBV5-1	TGCGCCAGCAGCTCCCGGACGGGGGCCTACGAGCAGTACTTC	CASSSRTGAYEQYF
few	.	TRBJ2-3	TRBV7-9	TGTGCCAGCAGTTTCGAGGGAGCCAGCACAGATACGCAGTATTTT	CASSFEGASTDTQYF
.	.	TRBJ2-7	TRBV12-3/TRBV12-4	TGTGCCAGCAGTTCCCCACCTTCACACTACGAGCAGTACTTC	CASSSPPSHYEQYF
.	.	TRBJ1-1	TRBV11-3	TGTGCCAGCACCCAGGCAGGGAAATCAGAAGCTTTCTTT	CASTQAGKSEAFF
.	.	TRBJ2-5	TRBV7-9	TGTGCCAGCATGGATAGACGAGAGACCCAGTACTTC	CASMDRRETQYF
.	TRBD2	TRBJ2-7	TRBV29-1	TGCAGCGTTGAATCCAGCGGGGTCTACGAGCAGTACTTC	CSVESSGVYEQYF
few	TRBD1	TRBJ2-1	TRBV5-1	TGCGCCAGCGCCCGGGTGCAGGGGGCTTCCTACAATGAGCAGTTCTTC	CASARVQGASYNEQFF
few	.	TRBJ2-3	TRBV11-3	TGTGCCAGCAGCCGTGGGACGCGACTACACACAGATACGCAGTATTTT	CASSRGTRLHTDTQYF
.	TRBD1	TRBJ2-1	TRBV7-2	TGTGCCAGCAGCTTGCCAGGGGGCTGGAATGAGCAGTTCTTC	CASSLPGGWNEQFF